This T cell receptor (beta chain) is drawn from a study of prognosis after radiotherapy for stage I lung cancer. Study information: Roughly 11 patients' tumors were adenocarcinoma, and seven patients' tumors were squamous cell carcinoma.

This CDR3 spans 13 amino acids. Trimming took 2 bases from V and 5 from J, leaving 9 bases between them. Germline CDR1 is LGHDT and CDR2 is YNNKEL (reference sequence). General study points: Diminished Shannon entropy following stereotactic body radiation therapy characterized patients who developed distant metastases. Stereotactic body radiation therapy was followed by a fall in unique TCR clone counts, with a median of approximately 10,000 versus 7,000.

This clonotype was counted only a few times. Its antigen is unidentified. Two rounds of multiplex PCR amplified TCR beta CDR3 from genomic DNA. Primers were specific to each TRBV and TRBJ gene in first-round PCR. Amplification in the second PCR round was performed with universal primers. One entry per CDR3 protein, called by TCRdb with MiXCR from the multiplex PCR reads. The sample lists about 31,000 distinct CDR3 sequences, around 30% occurring once. This receptor was obtained from a donor aged 50 or older with non-small cell lung cancer. The rearrangement uses TRBV3-1 and TRBJ2-5; perhaps TRBD1 as D (5 bases). The sequences come from PBMCs, collected before or after stereotactic body radiation therapy (not recorded which). In DNA form, the CDR3 reads TGTGCCAGCAGCCAATTCAGGGATGAGACCCAGTACTTC. It translates to CASSQFRDETQYF.